This T cell receptor (beta chain) was sequenced during a study of cytomegalovirus exposure and HLA in healthy donors. Across the whole study: Unique TCR beta sequences numbering about 100 million came from 150 million to 200 million T cells in an earlier analysis. Study-wide points: Listed as cytomegalovirus-associated were 150 to 200 TCR beta chains.

Germline assignment: CDR1 SQVTM and CDR2 ANQGSEA. This CDR3 region has 13 residues. The V and J ends lost 5 bases and 4 bases respectively, with 12 bases between them. PCR primers comprised 60 Vbeta and 13 Jbeta primers. Profiled with immunoSEQ multiplex PCR; TCRdb holds only in-frame clones, not every one. This repertoire shows 40,000 to 50,000 clones, approximately 65% found once; its top ten account for 6.3%. This clone has a single count. Antigen unknown. This clonotype originated in a man aged 25 to 45 in good health and CMV-seronegative. The chain has TRBV29-1 and TRBJ1-3; D is possibly TRBD1 (6 bases). Input material: PBMCs. DNA for the CDR3: TGCAGCGTTCAAACCGACAGGGGAAACACCATATATTTT. It translates to CSVQTDRGNTIYF.